The 16 T cell receptor beta chains in this list originate from one sample, sequenced in a study of regulatory T cells in long-lasting Graves disease. Investigators prepared the TCR beta libraries by applying iRepertoire HTBI primers and Arm-PCR of CDR3 regions. TCRdb used MiXCR to reprocess the multiplex PCR reads, holding one entry per CDR3 protein. This table has about 540,000 distinct CDR3 sequences, roughly 13% appearing once. Time point defined: newly diagnosed GD, antithyroid drugs for less than 3 months. Generation of the TCR library employed RNA extracted from PBMCs. This sample also appeared in a second study, on T cells in Graves' hyperthyroidism and ophthalmopathy.

Sequenced here: peripheral blood mononuclear cells (PBMCs), sampled at new diagnosis, from a patient treated with antithyroid drugs. These receptors all come from a man aged 25-45 years with Graves disease.

The V gene is TRBV6-4, the J gene TRBJ1-3; D remains ambiguous. V lost 6 bases and J lost 0, with 12 bases in between. Germline loops: CDR1 MRHNA, CDR2 SNTAGT. The CDR3 extends over 15 amino acids. CDR3 nucleotides: TGTGCCAGCAGCTATTCGGGGTCCTCTGGAAACACCATATATTTT. Amino acids: CASSYSGSSGNTIYF.

This clonotype has at least ten counts. This chain links TRBV6-1 with TRBJ1-6; a possible D gene is TRBD1 (5 bases). CDR1 and CDR2 (germline): MNHNS, SASEGT. The CDR3 is 13 residues long. Trimming pared 7 bases from V and 10 bases from J, leaving 14 bases between. CDR3 in amino acids: CASIRGEGSPLHF. The CDR3 DNA sequence: TGTGCCAGCATACGGGGGGAGGGATCACCCCTCCACTTT.

This clonotype was recorded many times. The chain couples TRBV27 to TRBJ2-1; 11 positions agree with TRBD1. Per the germline V gene, CDR1 is MNHEY and CDR2 is SMNVEV (reference sequence). This CDR3 region has 16 residues. V shed 7 bases and J 11 bases; nucleotides not matched to a gene: 16. The CDR3 spells CASTNDPGTGGLKQFF. The CDR3 nucleotides read TGTGCCAGCACCAACGACCCCGGGACAGGGGGGCTAAAGCAGTTCTTC.

Turning to this clonotype: One end of the junction does not line up with germline, which may come from a read error. The V and J genes are TRBV12-3 or TRBV12-4 and TRBJ2-7, with D perhaps TRBD2 (7 bases). CDR3 length equals 18 residues. CDR3 nucleotide sequence: TGTACCAGCAGTTCGGTAGGGGGGGCAGGGCCCTTACTCTACGAGCAGTACTTC. Amino acids: CTSSSVGGAGPLLYEQYF.

This clonotype was recorded at least ten times. V gene TRBV6-2 or TRBV6-3 combines with J gene TRBJ1-1; 7 bases line up with TRBD1. V lost 5 bases, J lost 0 bases, and 9 bases stayed unmatched. In germline, CDR1 is MNHEY, CDR2 SVGEGT. This CDR3 is 16 amino acids long. Here the CDR3 reads CASSESTGRLNTEAFF. In DNA, the CDR3 is TGTGCCAGCAGTGAATCGACAGGGCGATTGAACACTGAAGCTTTCTTT.

Only a few counts were recorded for this clonotype. This clone may be a read error of a much larger clone one base away. The rearrangement uses TRBV12-3 or TRBV12-4 and TRBJ2-3, with 7 bases identical to TRBD1. With V trimmed by 7 bases and J by 4 bases, 8 bases remained unmatched. CDR3 length: 14 residues. The CDR3 sequence: CASTKGTAADTQYF. In DNA form, the CDR3 reads TGTGCCAGCACCAAAGGGACAGCCGCAGATACGCAGTATTTT.

This clonotype has ten or more counts. The chain carries TRBV27 and TRBJ1-2; D call uncertain. Germline V gives CDR1 MNHEY, CDR2 SMNVEV (reference sequence). V lost 0 bases and J 4 bases, leaving 9 bases between the germline ends. This CDR3 is 14 amino acids long. CDR3 nucleotides: TGTGCCAGCAGTTTATCCCAGAATATCTATGGCTACACCTTC. Translation: CASSLSQNIYGYTF.

This clonotype has ten or more counts. The gene calls are TRBV15 and TRBJ2-2, with unresolved D. This CDR3 is built from 14 residues. V was clipped by 0 bases and J by 3 bases, with 5 bases between them. Germline-derived CDR1 and CDR2 are LNHNV and YYDKDF (reference sequence). The CDR3 spells CATSRETDTGELFF. The DNA of the CDR3 is TGTGCCACCAGCAGAGAGACGGACACCGGGGAGCTGTTTTTT.

This clonotype was detected only once. V usage is TRBV20-1 and J usage is TRBJ1-1; 12 bases agree with TRBD1. CDR1 is DFQATT, CDR2 SNEGSKA, per germline (reference sequence). With 3 bases clipped from V and 7 bases from J, the junction kept 3 bases outside the gene matches. This CDR3 region has 13 residues. This chain's CDR3 is CSARGTGGIEAFF. The CDR3 DNA is TGCAGTGCTAGGGGGACAGGGGGCATTGAAGCTTTCTTT.

This clonotype appeared a single time. This may be a read error, as it is one base from a much larger clone. The chain employs TRBV19 and TRBJ1-1, with D unresolved. This CDR3 region has 11 residues. The germline V gene encodes CDR1 LNHDA and CDR2 SQIVND (reference sequence). The CDR3 sequence: CVSSRFTEAFF. The CDR3 nucleotides are TGTGTCAGTAGCCGGTTCACTGAAGCTTTCTTT.

As concerns this clonotype: The final CDR3 position lacks the conserved phenylalanine or tryptophan, pointing to a likely read error. The J gene is TRBJ2-5, the V gene TRBV11-1, with D maybe TRBD2 (5 bases). The V end lost 0 bases, the J end lost 2 bases, and 7 bases lay between the germline ends. Germline CDR1 reads SGHAT; CDR2 reads FQDESV (reference sequence). The CDR3 has 14 residues. CDR3 coding DNA: TGTGCCAGCAGCTTAGCGAGGGAACAAGAGACCCAGTACCTC. The encoded protein is CASSLAREQETQYL.

This clonotype was recorded a few times. This chain joins TRBV29-1 and TRBJ2-5, with D tentatively TRBD1 or TRBD2 (6 bases each). V was cut by 5 bases and J by 2 bases, with 24 bases left in between. Germline CDR1 and CDR2: SQVTM and ANQGSEA. The CDR3 is 17 amino acids. In nucleotides, the CDR3 is TGCAGCGTTCAGAGGGGGATGGGGAGGAGCGGGCAAGAGACCCAGTACTTC. Translation gives CSVQRGMGRSGQETQYF.

The sample holds many counts of this clonotype. V usage is TRBV6-1 and J usage is TRBJ2-1; 8 nucleotides agree with TRBD2. The CDR3 has 14 residues. Trimming at V came to 5 bases and at J to 7 bases, leaving 7 bases not matched to a gene. The germline CDR1 and CDR2 sequences are MNHNS and SASEGT. The CDR3 DNA sequence: TGTGCCAGCAGTAGGGCTAGCGGGTCAAATGAGCAGTTCTTC. This sequence encodes CASSRASGSNEQFF.

The gene calls are TRBV10-3 and TRBJ2-3; 8 nucleotides line up with TRBD2. The CDR3 consists of 13 residues. Germline CDR1 ENHRY, CDR2 SYGVKD. V was pared by 0 bases and J by 7 bases, with 0 bases of the junction left unmatched. The CDR3 DNA is TGTGCCATCAGTGAGTCTAGCGGGAATACGCAGTATTTT. Translating gives CAISESSGNTQYF.

In its sample, this clonotype was seen many times. This rearrangement joins TRBV30 to TRBJ2-1, with 10 bases that match TRBD2. V gave up 6 bases and J gave up 4 bases; unmatched junction bases: 6. This CDR3 is 14 amino acids long. In germline, CDR1 is GTSNPN, CDR2 SVGIG (reference sequence). CDR3 protein: CACSRTSGYNEQFF. The DNA for the CDR3 is TGTGCCTGTTCCCGGACTAGCGGTTACAATGAGCAGTTCTTC. Looking up the rest from reference TRBV30 and TRBJ2-1 gives the full variable domain: SQTIHQWPATLVQPVGSPLSLECTVEGTSNPNLYWYRQAAGRGLQLLFYSVGIGQISSEVPQNLSASRPQDRQFILSSKKLLLSDSGFYLCACSRTSGYNEQFFGPGTRLTVL.

This chain uses TRBV6-1 with TRBJ1-4; tentatively, D is TRBD1 (5 bases). The CDR3 extends over 16 amino acids. With 2 bases removed from V and 4 bases from J, the gap between germline ends came to 14 bases. From germline, CDR1 is MNHNS and CDR2 SASEGT. This chain's CDR3 is CASSEYSGADNEKLFF. DNA for the CDR3: TGTGCCAGCAGTGAATACAGTGGGGCCGATAATGAAAAACTGTTTTTT.